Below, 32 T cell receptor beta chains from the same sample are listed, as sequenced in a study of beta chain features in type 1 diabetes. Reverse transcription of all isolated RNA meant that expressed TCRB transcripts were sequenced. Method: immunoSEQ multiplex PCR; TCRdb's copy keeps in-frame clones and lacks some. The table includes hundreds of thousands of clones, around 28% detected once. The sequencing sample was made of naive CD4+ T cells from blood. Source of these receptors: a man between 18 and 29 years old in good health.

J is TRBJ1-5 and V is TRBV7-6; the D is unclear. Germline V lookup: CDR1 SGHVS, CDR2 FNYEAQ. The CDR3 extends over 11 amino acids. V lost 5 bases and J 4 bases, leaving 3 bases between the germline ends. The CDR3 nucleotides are TGTGCCAGCAGCCATAATCAGCCCCAGCATTTT. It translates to CASSHNQPQHF. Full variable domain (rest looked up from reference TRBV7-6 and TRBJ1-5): GAGVSQSPRYKVTKRGQDVALRCDPISGHVSLYWYRQALGQGPEFLTYFNYEAQQDKSGLPNDRFSAERPEGSISTLTIQRTEQRDSAMYRCASSHNQPQHFGDGTRLSIL.

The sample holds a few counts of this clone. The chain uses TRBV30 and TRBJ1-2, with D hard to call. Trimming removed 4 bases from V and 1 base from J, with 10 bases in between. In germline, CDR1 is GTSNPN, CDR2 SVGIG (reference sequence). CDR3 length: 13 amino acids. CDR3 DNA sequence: TGTGCCTGGACGGGCAACCATAACTATGGCTACACCTTC. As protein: CAWTGNHNYGYTF.

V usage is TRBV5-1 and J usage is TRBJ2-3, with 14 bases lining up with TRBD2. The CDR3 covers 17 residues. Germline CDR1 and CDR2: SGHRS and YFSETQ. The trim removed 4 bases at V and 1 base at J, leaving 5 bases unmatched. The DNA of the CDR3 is TGCGCCAGCAGCCCAGGACTAGCGGGAGGCCGCACAGATACGCAGTATTTT. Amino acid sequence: CASSPGLAGGRTDTQYF. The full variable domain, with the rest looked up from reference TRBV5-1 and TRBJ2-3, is KAGVTQTPRYLIKTRGQQVTLSCSPISGHRSVSWYQQTPGQGLQFLFEYFSETQRNKGNFPGRFSGRQFSNSRSEMNVSTLELGDSALYLCASSPGLAGGRTDTQYFGPGTRLTVL.

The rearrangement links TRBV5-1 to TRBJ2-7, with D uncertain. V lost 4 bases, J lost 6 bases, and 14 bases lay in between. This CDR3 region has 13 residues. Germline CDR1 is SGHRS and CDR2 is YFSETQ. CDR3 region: CASSQDGSREQYF. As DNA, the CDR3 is TGCGCCAGCAGCCAAGACGGCTCCCGCGAGCAGTACTTC.

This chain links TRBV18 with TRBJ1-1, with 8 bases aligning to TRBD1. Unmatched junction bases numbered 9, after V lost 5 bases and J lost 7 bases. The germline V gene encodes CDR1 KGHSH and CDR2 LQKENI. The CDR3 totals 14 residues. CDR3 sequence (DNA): TGTGCCAGCTCAAAGACAGGGGAATTAGGTGAAGCTTTCTTT. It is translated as CASSKTGELGEAFF.

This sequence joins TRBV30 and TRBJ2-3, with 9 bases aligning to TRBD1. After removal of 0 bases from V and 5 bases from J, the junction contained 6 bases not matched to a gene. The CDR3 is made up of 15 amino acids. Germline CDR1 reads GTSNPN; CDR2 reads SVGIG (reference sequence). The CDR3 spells CAWSVGQGWLDTQYF. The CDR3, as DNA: TGTGCCTGGAGTGTTGGACAGGGGTGGTTAGATACGCAGTATTTT.

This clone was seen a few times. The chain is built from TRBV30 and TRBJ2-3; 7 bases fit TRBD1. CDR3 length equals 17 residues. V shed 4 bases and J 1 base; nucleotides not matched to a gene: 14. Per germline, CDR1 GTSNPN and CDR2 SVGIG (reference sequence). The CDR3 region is CAWNLHRGFRGTDTQYF. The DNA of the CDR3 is TGTGCCTGGAACCTACACAGGGGCTTCAGGGGCACAGATACGCAGTATTTT.

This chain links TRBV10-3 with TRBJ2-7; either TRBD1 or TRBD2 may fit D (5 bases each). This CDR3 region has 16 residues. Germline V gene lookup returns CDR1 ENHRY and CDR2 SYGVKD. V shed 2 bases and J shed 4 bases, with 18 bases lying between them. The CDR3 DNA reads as TGTGCCATCAGTGAGCTCCCGGGACGCGATAAATACGAGCAGTACTTC. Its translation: CAISELPGRDKYEQYF.

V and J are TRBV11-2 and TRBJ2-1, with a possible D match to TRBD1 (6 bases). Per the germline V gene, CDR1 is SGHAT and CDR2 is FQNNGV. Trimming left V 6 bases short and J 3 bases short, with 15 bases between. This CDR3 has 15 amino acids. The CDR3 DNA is TGTGCCAGCAGTTTTAGCGCAGGGGTCTACAATGAGCAGTTCTTC. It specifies CASSFSAGVYNEQFF. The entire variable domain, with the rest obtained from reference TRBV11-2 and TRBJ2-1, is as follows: EAGVAQSPRYKIIEKRQSVAFWCNPISGHATLYWYQQILGQGPKLLIQFQNNGVVDDSQLPKDRFSAERLKGVDSTLKIQPAKLEDSAVYLCASSFSAGVYNEQFFGPGTRLTVL.

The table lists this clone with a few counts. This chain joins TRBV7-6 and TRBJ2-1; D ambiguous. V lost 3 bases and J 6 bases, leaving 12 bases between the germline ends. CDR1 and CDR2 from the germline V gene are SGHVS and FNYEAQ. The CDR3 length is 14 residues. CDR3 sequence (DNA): TGTGCCAGCAGCTTCTCGTCTCTAACCAATGAGCAGTTCTTC. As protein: CASSFSSLTNEQFF.

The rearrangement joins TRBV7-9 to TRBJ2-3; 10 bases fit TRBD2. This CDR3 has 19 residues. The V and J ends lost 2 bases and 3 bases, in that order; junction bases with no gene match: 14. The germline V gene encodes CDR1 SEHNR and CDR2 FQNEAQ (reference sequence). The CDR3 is CASSLPKSLGLAETDTQYF. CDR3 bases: TGTGCCAGCAGCTTACCTAAGTCTCTCGGACTAGCGGAAACAGATACGCAGTATTTT.

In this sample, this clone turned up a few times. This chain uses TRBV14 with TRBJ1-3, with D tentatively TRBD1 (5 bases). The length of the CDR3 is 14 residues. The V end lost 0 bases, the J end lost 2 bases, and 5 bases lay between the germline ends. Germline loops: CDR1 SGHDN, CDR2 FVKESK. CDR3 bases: TGTGCCAGCAGCCAAGACAGGGCTGGAAACACCATATATTTT. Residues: CASSQDRAGNTIYF.

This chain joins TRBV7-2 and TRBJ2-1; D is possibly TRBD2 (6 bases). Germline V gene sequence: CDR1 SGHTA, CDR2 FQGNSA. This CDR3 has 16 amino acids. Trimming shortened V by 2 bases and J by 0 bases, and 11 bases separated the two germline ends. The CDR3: CASSLRDSSSYNEQFF. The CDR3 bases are TGTGCCAGCAGCTTAAGGGACTCGAGCTCCTACAATGAGCAGTTCTTC.

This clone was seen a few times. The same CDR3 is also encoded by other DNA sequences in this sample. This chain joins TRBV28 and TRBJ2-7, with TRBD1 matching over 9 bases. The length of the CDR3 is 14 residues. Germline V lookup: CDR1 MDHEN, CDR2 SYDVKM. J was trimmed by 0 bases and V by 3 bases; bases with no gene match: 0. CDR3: CASSLGQGSYEQYF. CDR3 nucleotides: TGTGCCAGCAGTTTGGGACAGGGCTCCTACGAGCAGTACTTC. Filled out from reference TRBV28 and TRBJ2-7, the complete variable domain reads DVKVTQSSRYLVKRTGEKVFLECVQDMDHENMFWYRQDPGLGLRLIYFSYDVKMKEKGDIPEGYSVSREKKERFSLILESASTNQTSMYLCASSLGQGSYEQYFGPGTRLTVT.

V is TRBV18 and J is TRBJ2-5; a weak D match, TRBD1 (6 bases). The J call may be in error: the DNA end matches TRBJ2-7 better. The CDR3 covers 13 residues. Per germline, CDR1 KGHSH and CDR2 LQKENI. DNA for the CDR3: TGTGCCAGCTCACCCGCCCAGGGGTACGAGCAGTACTTC. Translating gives CASSPAQGYEQYF.

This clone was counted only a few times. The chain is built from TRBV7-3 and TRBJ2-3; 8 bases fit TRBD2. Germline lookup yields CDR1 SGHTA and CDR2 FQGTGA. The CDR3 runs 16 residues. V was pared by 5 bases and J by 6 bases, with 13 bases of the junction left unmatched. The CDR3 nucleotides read TGTGCCAGCAGCCCCTTCGCGGGAGGAGGGTTTGATACGCAGTATTTT. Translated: CASSPFAGGGFDTQYF.

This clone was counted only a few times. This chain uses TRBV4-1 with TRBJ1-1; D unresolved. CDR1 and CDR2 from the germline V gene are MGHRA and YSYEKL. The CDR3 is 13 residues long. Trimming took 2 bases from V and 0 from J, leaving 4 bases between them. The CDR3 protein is CASSQSVNTEAFF. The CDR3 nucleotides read TGCGCCAGCAGCCAATCGGTGAACACTGAAGCTTTCTTT.

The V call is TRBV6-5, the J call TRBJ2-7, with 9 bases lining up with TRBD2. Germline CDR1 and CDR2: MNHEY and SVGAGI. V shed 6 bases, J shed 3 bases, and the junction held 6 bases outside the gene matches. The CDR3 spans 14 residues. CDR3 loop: CASSFSGSFYEQYF. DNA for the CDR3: TGTGCCAGCAGCTTTAGCGGGAGTTTCTACGAGCAGTACTTC.

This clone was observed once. DNA of the CDR3: TGTGCCAGCAGCGGAACCGACCGCACAGATACGCAGTATTTT. Protein product: CASSGTDRTDTQYF. The rearrangement uses TRBV28 and TRBJ2-3; D uncertain. Germline V CDR1 and CDR2: MDHEN, SYDVKM. CDR3 length equals 14 residues. V was pared by 6 bases and J by 1 base, with 11 bases between.

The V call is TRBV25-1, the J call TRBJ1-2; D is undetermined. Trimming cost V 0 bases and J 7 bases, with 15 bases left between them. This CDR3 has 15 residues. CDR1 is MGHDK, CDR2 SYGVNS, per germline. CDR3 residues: CASSEYGVGPGGYTF. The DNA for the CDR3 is TGTGCCAGCAGTGAATATGGTGTAGGGCCGGGTGGCTACACCTTC.

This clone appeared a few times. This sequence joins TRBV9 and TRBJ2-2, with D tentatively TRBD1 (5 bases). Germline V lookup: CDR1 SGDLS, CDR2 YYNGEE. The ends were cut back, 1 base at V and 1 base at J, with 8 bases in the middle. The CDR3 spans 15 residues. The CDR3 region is CASSVLQGNTGELFF. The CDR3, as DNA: TGTGCCAGCAGCGTACTCCAGGGGAACACCGGGGAGCTGTTTTTT.

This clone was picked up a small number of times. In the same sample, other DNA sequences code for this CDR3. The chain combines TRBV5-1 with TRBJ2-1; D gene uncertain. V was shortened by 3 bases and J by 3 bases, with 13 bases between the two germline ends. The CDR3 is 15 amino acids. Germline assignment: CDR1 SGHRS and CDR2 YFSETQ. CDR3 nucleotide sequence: TGCGCCAGCAGCTCCACAAGTGGCAACTACAATGAGCAGTTCTTC. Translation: CASSSTSGNYNEQFF.

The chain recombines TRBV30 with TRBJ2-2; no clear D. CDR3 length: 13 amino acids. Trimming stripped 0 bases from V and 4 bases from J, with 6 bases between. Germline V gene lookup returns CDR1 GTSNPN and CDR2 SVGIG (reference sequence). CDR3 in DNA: TGTGCCTGGAGTGTACTGATCACCGGGGAGCTGTTTTTT. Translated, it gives CAWSVLITGELFF. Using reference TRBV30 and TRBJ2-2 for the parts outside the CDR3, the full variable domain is SQTIHQWPATLVQPVGSPLSLECTVEGTSNPNLYWYRQAAGRGLQLLFYSVGIGQISSEVPQNLSASRPQDRQFILSSKKLLLSDSGFYLCAWSVLITGELFFGEGSRLTVL.

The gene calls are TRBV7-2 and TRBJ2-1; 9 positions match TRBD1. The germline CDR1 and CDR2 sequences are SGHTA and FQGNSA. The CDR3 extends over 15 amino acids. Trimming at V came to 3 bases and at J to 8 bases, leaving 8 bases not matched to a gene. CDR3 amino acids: CASSFNYRGLDEQFF. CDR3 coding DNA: TGTGCCAGCAGCTTCAATTACAGGGGGCTGGATGAGCAGTTCTTC.

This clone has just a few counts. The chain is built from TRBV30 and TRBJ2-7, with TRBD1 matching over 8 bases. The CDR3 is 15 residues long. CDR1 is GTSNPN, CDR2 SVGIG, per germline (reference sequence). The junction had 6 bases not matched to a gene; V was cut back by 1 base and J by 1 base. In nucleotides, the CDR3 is TGTGCCTGGAGTGGAGGACAGGGTACATCCTACGAGCAGTACTTC. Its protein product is CAWSGGQGTSYEQYF.

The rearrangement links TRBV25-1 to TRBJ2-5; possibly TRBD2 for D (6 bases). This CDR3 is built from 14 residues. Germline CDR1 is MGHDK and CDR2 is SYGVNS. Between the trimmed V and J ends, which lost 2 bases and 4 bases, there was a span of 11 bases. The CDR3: CASSEELARETQYF. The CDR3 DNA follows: TGTGCCAGCAGTGAAGAACTAGCCCGAGAGACCCAGTACTTC.

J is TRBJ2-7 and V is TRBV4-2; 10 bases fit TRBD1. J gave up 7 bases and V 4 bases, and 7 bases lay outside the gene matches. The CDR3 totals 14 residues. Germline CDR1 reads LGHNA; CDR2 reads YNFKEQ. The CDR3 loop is CASSRDRGQREQYF. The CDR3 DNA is TGTGCCAGCAGCCGTGACAGGGGGCAGAGAGAGCAGTACTTC.

CDR3: CATSRNLANEETQYF. The CDR3 DNA reads as TGTGCCACCAGCAGGAATCTGGCAAACGAAGAGACCCAGTACTTC. This rearrangement joins TRBV15 to TRBJ2-5; D not certain. The germline CDR1 and CDR2 sequences are LNHNV and YYDKDF (reference sequence). Between the trimmed V and J ends, which lost 3 bases and 3 bases, there was a span of 14 bases. There are 15 residues in the CDR3.

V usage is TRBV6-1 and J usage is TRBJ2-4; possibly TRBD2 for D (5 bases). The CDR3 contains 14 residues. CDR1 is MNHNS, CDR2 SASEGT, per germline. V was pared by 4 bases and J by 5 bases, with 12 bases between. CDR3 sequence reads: CASSAIGRENIQYF. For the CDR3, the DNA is TGTGCCAGCAGTGCAATTGGGCGGGAAAACATTCAGTACTTC.

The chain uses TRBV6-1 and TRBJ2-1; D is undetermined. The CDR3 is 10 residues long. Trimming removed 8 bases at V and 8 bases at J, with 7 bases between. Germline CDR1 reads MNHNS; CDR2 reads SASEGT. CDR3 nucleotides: TGTGCCAGCGGCTCGCATGAGCAGTTCTTC. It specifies CASGSHEQFF.

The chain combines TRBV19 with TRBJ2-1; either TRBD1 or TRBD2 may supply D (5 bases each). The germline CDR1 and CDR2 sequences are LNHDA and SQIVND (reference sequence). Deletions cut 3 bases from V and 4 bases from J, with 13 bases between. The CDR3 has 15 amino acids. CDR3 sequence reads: CASSMGRGPYNEQFF. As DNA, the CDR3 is TGTGCCAGTAGTATGGGCCGGGGCCCTTACAATGAGCAGTTCTTC.

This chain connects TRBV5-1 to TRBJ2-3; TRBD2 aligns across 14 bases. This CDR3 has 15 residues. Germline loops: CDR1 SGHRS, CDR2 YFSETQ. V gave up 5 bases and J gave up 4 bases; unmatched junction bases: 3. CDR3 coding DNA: TGCGCCAGCAGACCGGGACTAGCGGGAGCAGATACGCAGTATTTT. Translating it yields CASRPGLAGADTQYF. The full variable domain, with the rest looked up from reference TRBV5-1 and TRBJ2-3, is KAGVTQTPRYLIKTRGQQVTLSCSPISGHRSVSWYQQTPGQGLQFLFEYFSETQRNKGNFPGRFSGRQFSNSRSEMNVSTLELGDSALYLCASRPGLAGADTQYFGPGTRLTVL.